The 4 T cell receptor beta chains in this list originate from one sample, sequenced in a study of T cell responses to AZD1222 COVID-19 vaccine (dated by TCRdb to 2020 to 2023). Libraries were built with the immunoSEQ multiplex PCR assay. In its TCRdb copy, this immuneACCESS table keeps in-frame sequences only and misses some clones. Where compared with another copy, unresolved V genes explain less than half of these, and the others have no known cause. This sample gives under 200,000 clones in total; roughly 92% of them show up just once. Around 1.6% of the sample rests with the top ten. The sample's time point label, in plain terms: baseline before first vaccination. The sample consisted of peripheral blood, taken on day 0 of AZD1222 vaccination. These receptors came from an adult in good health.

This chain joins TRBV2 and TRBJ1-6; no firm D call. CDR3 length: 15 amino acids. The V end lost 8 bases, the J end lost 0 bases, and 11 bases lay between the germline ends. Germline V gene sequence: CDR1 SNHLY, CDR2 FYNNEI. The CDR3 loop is CASDRSGSYNSPLHF. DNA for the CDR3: TGTGCCAGCGATCGGTCGGGCTCCTATAATTCACCCCTCCACTTT.

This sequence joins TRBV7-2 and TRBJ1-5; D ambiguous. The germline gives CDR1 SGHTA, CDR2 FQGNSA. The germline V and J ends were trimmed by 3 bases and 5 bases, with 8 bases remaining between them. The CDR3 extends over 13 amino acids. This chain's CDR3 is CASSFRRDQPQHF. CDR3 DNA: TGTGCCAGCAGCTTCCGAAGGGATCAGCCCCAGCATTTT.

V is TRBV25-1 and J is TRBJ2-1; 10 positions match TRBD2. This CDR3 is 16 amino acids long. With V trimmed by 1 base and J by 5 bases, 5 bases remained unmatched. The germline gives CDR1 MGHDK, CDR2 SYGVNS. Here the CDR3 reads CASSELGLAGDNEQFF. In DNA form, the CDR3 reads TGTGCCAGCAGTGAATTGGGGCTAGCGGGGGACAATGAGCAGTTCTTC.

The CDR3 DNA follows: TGTGCCAGCAGCTTATCGGGGGCGGGAGAGACCCAGTACTTC. Translating it yields CASSLSGAGETQYF. V gene TRBV7-2 combines with J gene TRBJ2-5; TRBD1 or TRBD2 may be the D gene (6 bases each). The CDR3 is made up of 14 amino acids. Trimming removed 2 bases from V and 4 bases from J, with 11 bases in between. The germline V gene has CDR1 SGHTA and CDR2 FQGNSA.